The source of this T cell receptor beta chain is a study of glioma-infiltrating T cells after dendritic cell vaccination. Across the study: Patients had newly diagnosed or recurrent glioblastoma and received dendritic cell vaccines.

Time point specified: after dendritic cell vaccination, including at tumor progression/relapse. Blood PBMC samples: pre-vaccination, two weeks post third vaccination, and at tumor progression. Study-wide results and limits: Higher TCR clonality did not directly relate to longer survival.

After removal of 10 bases from V and 5 bases from J, the junction contained 10 bases not matched to a gene. This CDR3 is 14 amino acids long. Germline V gene lookup returns CDR1 MDHEN and CDR2 SYDVKM. Sequenced by immunoSEQ multiplex PCR; TCRdb stores in-frame clones only, minus some. The data hold 50,000 to 60,000 clones, with roughly 80% observed a single time. As regards this clone: Its specificity is not known.

The input for sequencing was blood, taken after dendritic cell vaccination. J is TRBJ1-4 and V is TRBV28, with 7 nucleotides matching TRBD1. This TCR derives from a human donor with glioblastoma. CDR3 sequence: CATTDRDQNEKLFF. For the CDR3, the DNA is TGTGCCACCACAGACAGGGACCAAAATGAAAAACTGTTTTTT.